The clone carrying this T cell receptor beta chain has more than one count but fewer than ten. This entry comes from a study of blood T cell repertoires in COVID-19. The wider study: The United States, Italy and Spain supplied acute and convalescent COVID-19 samples. Sources were T cells, B-cell-depleted T cells, or PBMCs; the material itself was cDNA or gDNA.

Per the original data handling: Estimation of nucleated cell counts was performed using reference gene primer amplification. The assay was immunoSEQ multiplex PCR, and TCRdb's table has in-frame clones only and misses some. That table furnishes V, J and clone size, whereas the DNA furnished D and trimming. The sample yields 170,000 or so clones, around 87% seen once. This CDR3 has 16 residues. The J segment lost 6 bases and the V segment lost 6 bases, leaving 13 bases of the junction unmatched. CDR1 and CDR2 (germline): SNHLY, FYNNEI. The TCR sequence derives from a woman aged 18 to 35 who had recovered from COVID-19. Material for sequencing was peripheral blood. The rearrangement links TRBV2 to TRBJ2-2; 7 positions match TRBD1. CDR3 in amino acids: CASRSGQAQPAGELFF. The CDR3 DNA sequence: TGTGCCAGCAGGTCAGGACAGGCCCAACCGGCCGGGGAGCTGTTTTTT.